Following are 5 T cell receptor beta chains from one sample sequenced in a study of shared clonotypes between healthy human individuals. Produced via immunoSEQ multiplex PCR; TCRdb's table is partial and in-frame only. The sample lists under 2,500,000 clones; 95% were seen once. The sequenced sample consisted of naive CD4+ T cells sorted from blood. Documented subset: CD45RA+ positively selected. Receptors originate from a man younger than 35 in good health.

The chain employs TRBV5-6 and TRBJ2-7; 8 nucleotides line up with TRBD1. Germline V CDR1 and CDR2: SGHDT, YYEEEE. After removal of 2 bases from V and 3 bases from J, the junction contained 4 bases not matched to a gene. This CDR3 region has 14 residues. CDR3 DNA sequence: TGTGCCAGCAGCTTCCAGGGGGCTGACTACGAGCAGTACTTC. It codes for CASSFQGADYEQYF.

The V call is TRBV27, the J call TRBJ2-5; possibly TRBD1 or TRBD2 for D (5 bases each). TRBJ2-7 explains the end of the DNA better; the J call may be wrong. CDR1 and CDR2 (germline): MNHEY, SMNVEV (reference sequence). This CDR3 is 15 amino acids long. CDR3 coding DNA: TGTGCCAGTAGACGGGACCTCCCGGGAAGATACGAGCAGTACTTC. Its translation is CASRRDLPGRYEQYF.

The chain recombines TRBV6-5 with TRBJ1-1; no clear D gene. Germline CDR1 reads MNHEY; CDR2 reads SVGAGI. Trimming pared 4 bases from V and 2 bases from J, leaving 14 bases between. This CDR3 comprises 15 residues. The CDR3, as DNA: TGTGCCAGCAGTTTTCGCAGACCTCCCAACACTGAAGCTTTCTTT. It translates to CASSFRRPPNTEAFF.

The V call is TRBV7-2, the J call TRBJ2-1; perhaps TRBD1 as D (5 bases). There are 17 residues in the CDR3. The V gene lost 1 base and the J gene lost 1 base, with 14 bases spanning the gap. Germline V gene lookup returns CDR1 SGHTA and CDR2 FQGNSA. In DNA, the CDR3 is TGTGCCAGCAGCTTAGGGCCCCAGGGCCTATCCTACAATGAGCAGTTCTTC. It specifies CASSLGPQGLSYNEQFF. The full variable domain, with the rest looked up from reference TRBV7-2 and TRBJ2-1, is GAGVSQSPSNKVTEKGKDVELRCDPISGHTALYWYRQSLGQGLEFLIYFQGNSAPDKSGLPSDRFSAERTGGSVSTLTIQRTQQEDSAVYLCASSLGPQGLSYNEQFFGPGTRLTVL.

This chain joins TRBV7-2 and TRBJ2-2, with TRBD1 matching 8 bases. This CDR3 is 16 amino acids long. The germline V gene encodes CDR1 SGHTA and CDR2 FQGNSA. With V trimmed by 1 base and J by 5 bases, 6 bases remained unmatched. In DNA, the CDR3 is TGTGCCAGCAGCTTAGAGTCAGGGGGCGAAACCGGGGAGCTGTTTTTT. Amino acid sequence: CASSLESGGETGELFF.